A single T cell receptor beta chain is shown here with its context. With 6 bases removed from V and 5 bases from J, the gap between germline ends came to 11 bases. This CDR3 has 13 residues. The germline V gene encodes CDR1 SNHLY and CDR2 FYNNEI. Repertoires were generated with immunoSEQ multiplex PCR, while TCRdb's copy carries only in-frame clones and drops some. The repertoire holds hundreds of thousands of clones, with roughly 97% as singletons. This record belongs to a study of shared clonotypes between healthy human individuals. This chain uses TRBV2 with TRBJ1-5, with D maybe TRBD1 (6 bases). The TCR sequence derives from a woman aged 30 to 39 in good health. Material: naive CD4+ T cells sorted from blood. Subset of the sample: CD45RA+ positively selected. The CDR3 nucleotides read TGTGCCAGCAGAGTAAGGGGGGATCAGCCCCAGCATTTT. Translating it yields CASRVRGDQPQHF. The full variable domain, completed using reference TRBV2 and TRBJ1-5, is EPEVTQTPSHQVTQMGQEVILRCVPISNHLYFYWYRQILGQKVEFLVSFYNNEISEKSEIFDDQFSVERPDGSNFTLKIRSTKLEDSAMYFCASRVRGDQPQHFGDGTRLSIL.